These T cell receptor beta chains were read from a single sample in a study of Japanese encephalitis immunity and Zika vaccine responses. TCRdb reprocessed the 5' RACE reads via MiXCR and lists one record per CDR3 protein. The sample has approximately 150 distinct CDR3 sequences; approximately 12% are singletons. The sample was antigen-activated CD4+ T cells from blood, cultured, taken during a Zika inactivated vaccine study. The source of these receptors is an adult woman who received an inactivated Zika virus vaccine. Each CDR3 is given with its conserved first and last residue. Each record gives: clone size, J gene, D gene, V gene, CDR3 DNA, CDR3 protein. The D gene is left open where the match is weak. Some rows mark clone size as missing; the rest say once, few, many or name a class of expanded clone.

size: NA
J: TRBJ2-5
D: TRBD2
V: TRBV7-2
DNA: TGTGCCAGCAGCTTGGGGACTAGCGGGAGTGGCCAAGAGACCCAGTACTTC
CDR3: CASSLGTSGSGQETQYF

size: large
J: TRBJ2-7
D: NA
V: TRBV3-1
DNA: TGTGCCAGCAGCCAAGAAACCCCGACAGGACCCTACGAGCAGTACTTC
CDR3: CASSQETPTGPYEQYF

size: large
J: TRBJ2-2
D: NA
V: TRBV2
DNA: TGTGCCAGCAGCTTAAACACCGGGGAGCTGTTTTTT
CDR3: CASSLNTGELFF

size: large
J: TRBJ2-7
D: NA
V: TRBV5-1
DNA: TGCGCCAGCAGCTTGGATGGGGGAAACGAGCAGTACTTC
CDR3: CASSLDGGNEQYF

size: large
J: TRBJ2-7
D: NA
V: TRBV20-1
DNA: TGCAGTGCTAGAGAGCTCGGCGGTGCCTACGAGCAGTACTTC
CDR3: CSARELGGAYEQYF

size: large
J: TRBJ2-7
D: TRBD1
V: TRBV3-1
DNA: TGTGCCAGCACCGACAGGGGGCACGAGCAGTACTTC
CDR3: CASTDRGHEQYF

size: hyperexpanded
J: TRBJ2-5
D: TRBD2
V: TRBV20-1
DNA: TGCAGTGCTAGAGATGGGGGGGACCTCCAAGAGACCCAGTACTTC
CDR3: CSARDGGDLQETQYF

size: few
J: TRBJ2-5
D: TRBD2
V: TRBV5-1
DNA: TGCGCCAGCAGCTCAACAATCCCGGGACTAGCAACTGAAGAGACCCAGTACTTC
CDR3: CASSSTIPGLATEETQYF

size: large
J: TRBJ2-2
D: NA
V: TRBV5-6
DNA: TGTGCCAGCAGCTTCCAGGACAGAGGGGAGCTGTTTTTT
CDR3: CASSFQDRGELFF

size: large
J: TRBJ2-5
D: NA
V: TRBV20-1
DNA: TGCAGTGCTAGAGATGGGTTAGAAATCCAAGAGACCCAGTACTTC
CDR3: CSARDGLEIQETQYF

size: large
J: TRBJ1-1
D: NA
V: TRBV2
DNA: TGTGCCAGCAGTGGGAGAGGGATGAACACTGAAGCTTTCTTT
CDR3: CASSGRGMNTEAFF

size: hyperexpanded
J: TRBJ2-2
D: NA
V: TRBV6-5
DNA: TGTGCCAGCAGTTATTTCGGGACTGGGGAGACCGGGGAGCTGTTTTTT
CDR3: CASSYFGTGETGELFF

size: large
J: TRBJ1-2
D: NA
V: TRBV11-1
DNA: TGTGCCAGCAGCTTAGGGCCCTCCAGCGCTGGCTACACCTTC
CDR3: CASSLGPSSAGYTF

size: once
J: TRBJ1-1
D: NA
V: TRBV5-1
DNA: TGCGCAAGCAGTACACAGGGTTGGAACACTGAAGCTTTCTTT
CDR3: CASSTQGWNTEAFF

size: NA
J: TRBJ1-4
D: NA
V: TRBV28
DNA: TGTGCCAGCAGTCACCGGGTGGGAGGGTATGAAAAACTGTTTTTT
CDR3: CASSHRVGGYEKLFF